The entry that follows covers one T cell receptor beta chain sequence. CDR3 length: 11 amino acids. Looked up from germline, CDR1 is SGHTA and CDR2 is FQGNSA. The ends were cut back, 2 bases at V and 11 bases at J, with 6 bases in the middle. Original data processing: Amplified reference gene primers provided the basis for estimating nucleated cell counts. Here immunoSEQ multiplex PCR was the method, and the copy in TCRdb shows in-frame clones only, minus some. V and J calls plus clone size are reproduced from that table; the DNA served to infer D and trimming. The sample holds 240,000 or so clones; roughly 80% are singletons and the top ten take more than 8%. The data stem from a study of blood T cell repertoires in COVID-19. Overall study: Sites across the United States, Italy and Spain contributed samples from acute and convalescent COVID-19. Nucleic acid was either cDNA or gDNA, and it came from T cells, B-cell-depleted T cells, or PBMCs.

The sample consisted of peripheral blood. This receptor was taken from an elderly woman with acute or convalescent COVID-19. V gene TRBV7-2 combines with J gene TRBJ1-4; D remains ambiguous. The CDR3 DNA sequence: TGTGCCAGCAGCTTATACGGGAAACTGTTTTTT. Translated: CASSLYGKLFF.